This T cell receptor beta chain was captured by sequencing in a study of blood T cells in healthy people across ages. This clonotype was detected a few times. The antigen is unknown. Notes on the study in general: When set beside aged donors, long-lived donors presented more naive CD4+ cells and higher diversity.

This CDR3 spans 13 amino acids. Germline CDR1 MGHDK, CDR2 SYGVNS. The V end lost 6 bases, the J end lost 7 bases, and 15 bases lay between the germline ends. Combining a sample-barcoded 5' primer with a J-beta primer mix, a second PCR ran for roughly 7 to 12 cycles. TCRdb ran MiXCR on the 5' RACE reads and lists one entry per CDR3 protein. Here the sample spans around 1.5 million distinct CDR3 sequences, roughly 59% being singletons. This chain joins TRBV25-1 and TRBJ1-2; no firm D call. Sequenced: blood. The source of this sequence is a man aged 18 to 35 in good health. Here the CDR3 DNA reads TGTGCCAGCAGCGGGCTGGCAATGGGTGGCTACACCTTC. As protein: CASSGLAMGGYTF.